The 21 T cell receptor beta chains presented below share a single source sample, sequenced in a study of Ad26.COV2.S vaccination and SARS-CoV-2 variants. Sample treatment: about 20 received Ad26.COV2.S at low or high dose, single or two shots; several received placebo; per-sample allocation not given. After the first vaccine or placebo injection, samples were drawn on day 63. Repertoires were generated with immunoSEQ multiplex PCR, while TCRdb's copy carries only in-frame clones and drops some. The table has about 220,000 clones, over 75% seen once. Sequenced here: peripheral blood, sampled in a trial of Ad26.COV2.S vaccine versus placebo. These receptors all stem from a person aged 18-60 years who received the Ad26.COV2.S COVID-19 vaccine or a placebo.

This clone qualifies as medium-sized. CDR3 in amino acids: CATRGTGDYGELFF. In nucleotides, the CDR3 is TGTGCCACTAGGGGGACGGGTGATTACGGGGAGCTGTTTTTT. The J gene is TRBJ2-2, the V gene TRBV6-5; a weak D match, TRBD1 (6 bases). V was pared by 10 bases and J by 7 bases, with 19 bases between. There are 14 residues in the CDR3. Germline loops: CDR1 MNHEY, CDR2 SVGAGI.

The chain combines TRBV4-3 with TRBJ1-3, with D possibly matching TRBD1 (6 bases). CDR3 length equals 15 residues. The V gene's germline CDR1 is LGHNA and CDR2 YSLEER. Trimming pared 3 bases from V and 1 base from J, leaving 10 bases between. As DNA, the CDR3 is TGCGCCAGCAGCCAGGCTACAGGGTCTGGAAACACCATATATTTT. Protein: CASSQATGSGNTIYF.

This sequence joins TRBV3-1 (or the pseudogene TRBV3-2) and TRBJ2-7, with D unclear. Deletions cut 6 bases from V and 6 bases from J, with 6 bases between. The CDR3 extends over 10 amino acids. Germline loops: CDR1 LGHDT, CDR2 YNNKEL (reference sequence). The CDR3 DNA follows: TGTGCCAGCAGTACGGGCGAGCAGTACTTC. Translation: CASSTGEQYF.

V and J are TRBV24-1 and TRBJ2-1; D not certain. This CDR3 is built from 16 residues. V gave up 5 bases and J gave up 1 base, with 14 bases separating them. Germline V gene lookup returns CDR1 KGHDR and CDR2 SFDVKD. This CDR3 reads CATSVARTTSYNEQFF. CDR3 nucleotides: TGTGCCACCAGTGTAGCCAGAACCACTTCCTACAATGAGCAGTTCTTC.

This rearrangement joins TRBV6-5 to TRBJ2-4; 9 nucleotides align to TRBD1. CDR1 and CDR2 from the germline V gene are MNHEY and SVGAGI. The CDR3 runs 12 residues. The ends lost 11 bases at V and 10 bases at J; junction bases unmatched: 9. The CDR3 bases are TGTGCCGCCACTTCCGGGACAGGGATTCAGTACTTC. It yields the protein CAATSGTGIQYF.

V is TRBV20-1 and J is TRBJ2-7; D not certain. The CDR3 loop spans 11 amino acids. The germline V gene encodes CDR1 DFQATT and CDR2 SNEGSKA (reference sequence). The V end was cut by 4 bases, the J end by 0 bases, with 4 bases between. The chain's CDR3 is CSATPSYEQYF. The CDR3 bases are TGCAGTGCTACACCCTCCTACGAGCAGTACTTC.

This clone was seen at least ten times. The chain joins TRBV6-4 to TRBJ1-1; TRBD1 agrees at 7 bases. This CDR3 has 13 amino acids. V lost 8 bases and J lost 8; bases outside the gene matches: 11. Per the germline V gene, CDR1 is MRHNA and CDR2 is SNTAGT. The CDR3 loop is CASSPTGTAEAFF. The CDR3 nucleotides are TGTGCCAGCTCCCCTACAGGGACAGCCGAAGCTTTCTTT.

This chain joins TRBV6-5 and TRBJ1-5, with D possibly TRBD1 on 6 matching bases. This CDR3 spans 15 amino acids. Germline V lookup: CDR1 MNHEY, CDR2 SVGAGI. V lost 7 bases and J lost 3, with 16 bases in between. This CDR3 is CASTVRQEHNQPQHF. In DNA, the CDR3 is TGTGCCAGCACCGTGAGACAGGAGCACAATCAGCCCCAGCATTTT.

This chain connects TRBV6-1 to TRBJ2-5; TRBD2 matches at 12 bases. Trimming cost V 4 bases and J 1 base; bases outside gene matches: 4. Germline V gives CDR1 MNHNS, CDR2 SASEGT. CDR3 size: 16 residues. CDR3 in amino acids: CASSVLAGGPQETQYF. CDR3 sequence (DNA): TGTGCCAGCAGTGTCCTAGCGGGGGGGCCCCAAGAGACCCAGTACTTC.

The genes are TRBV6-4 and TRBJ1-6, with TRBD1 matching 9 bases. CDR1 is MRHNA, CDR2 SNTAGT, per germline. V shed 6 bases, J shed 7 bases, and the junction held 4 bases outside the gene matches. The CDR3 length is 14 residues. CDR3 sequence (DNA): TGTGCCAGCAGGGGACAGGGTTGGAATTCACCCCTCCACTTT. This codes for CASRGQGWNSPLHF.

The rearrangement links TRBV7-6 to TRBJ2-1; the D gene is possibly TRBD2 (6 bases). The CDR3 is made up of 15 amino acids. Trimming left V 5 bases short and J 7 bases short, with 18 bases between. Germline V gene lookup returns CDR1 SGHVS and CDR2 FNYEAQ. CDR3 loop: CASSPPGESGNEQFF. As DNA, the CDR3 is TGTGCCAGCAGCCCCCCGGGAGAGAGTGGGAATGAGCAGTTCTTC.

The V call is TRBV15, the J call TRBJ2-1; no definite D call. Germline lookup yields CDR1 LNHNV and CDR2 YYDKDF (reference sequence). Between the trimmed V and J ends, which lost 8 bases and 6 bases, there was a span of 17 bases. The CDR3 has 14 amino acids. The CDR3 coding sequence is TGTGCCACCTATAGTCCCCTTACGCTCAATGAGCAGTTCTTC. It codes for CATYSPLTLNEQFF.

A few counts support this clone. The CDR3 loop reads CATSKVTDTQYF. CDR3 coding DNA: TGTGCCACCAGCAAAGTCACAGATACGCAGTATTTT. The chain recombines TRBV15 with TRBJ2-3, with D unclear. The V gene lost 4 bases and the J gene lost 2 bases, with 4 bases spanning the gap. Germline V gives CDR1 LNHNV, CDR2 YYDKDF (reference sequence). The CDR3 covers 12 residues.

The gene calls are TRBV28 and TRBJ1-2, with unresolved D. V gave up 6 bases and J gave up 7 bases, with 12 bases separating them. CDR1 and CDR2 from the germline V gene are MDHEN and SYDVKM. This CDR3 contains 12 residues. CDR3 sequence reads: CASRTPGLGYTF. DNA of the CDR3: TGTGCCAGCAGGACCCCCGGGCTTGGCTACACCTTC.

The chain joins TRBV27 to TRBJ2-6; D gene uncertain. Germline CDR1 and CDR2: MNHEY and SMNVEV (reference sequence). V was shortened by 3 bases and J by 0 bases, with 0 bases between the two germline ends. The length of the CDR3 is 13 residues. The CDR3 DNA reads as TGTGCCAGCAGTTTCTCTGGGGCCAACGTCCTGACTTTC. Amino acids: CASSFSGANVLTF.

CDR3 loop: CASSLGPAGNEQFF. CDR3 DNA sequence: TGTGCCAGCAGCTTAGGTCCAGCCGGCAATGAGCAGTTCTTC. V usage is TRBV7-9 and J usage is TRBJ2-1; D gene uncertain. Germline CDR1 is SEHNR and CDR2 is FQNEAQ (reference sequence). This CDR3 spans 14 amino acids. Trimming stripped 1 base from V and 6 bases from J, with 10 bases between.

The CDR3 spells CASSPSGSSTDTQYF. CDR3 in DNA: TGTGCCAGCAGCCCCTCAGGTTCAAGCACAGATACGCAGTATTTT. V and J are TRBV9 and TRBJ2-3; D gene uncertain. V was shortened by 4 bases and J by 0 bases, with 12 bases between the two germline ends. This CDR3 comprises 15 residues. Germline loops: CDR1 SGDLS, CDR2 YYNGEE.

This clone was detected once. V is TRBV4-3 and J is TRBJ2-3; D remains unclear. The CDR3 extends over 16 amino acids. V shed 0 bases and J shed 0 bases, with 10 bases lying between them. Germline V gene data show CDR1 as LGHNA and CDR2 as YSLEER. CDR3 DNA: TGCGCCAGCAGCCAAGATGGACGGATTAGCACAGATACGCAGTATTTT. The encoded protein is CASSQDGRISTDTQYF.

The J gene is TRBJ1-2, the V gene TRBV30; 10 bases are a match to TRBD1. In germline, CDR1 is GTSNPN, CDR2 SVGIG (reference sequence). The CDR3 is 19 residues long. Unmatched junction bases numbered 20, after V lost 3 bases and J lost 4 bases. The CDR3 DNA is TGTGCCTGGAGCCAGCCGTACCGGGACAGGGGAAGGGGAGGCTATGGCTACACCTTC. The encoded protein is CAWSQPYRDRGRGGYGYTF.

The rearrangement links TRBV9 to TRBJ1-6; 7 bases agree with TRBD1. The CDR3 contains 18 residues. The germline V gene encodes CDR1 SGDLS and CDR2 YYNGEE. V was clipped by 0 bases and J by 4 bases; unmatched bases: 10. CDR3 residues: CASSVGGGTAYYNSPLHF. The CDR3 region has the DNA TGTGCCAGCAGCGTAGGTGGGGGGACAGCTTATTATAATTCACCCCTCCACTTT. The variable domain in full, with the rest retrieved from reference TRBV9 and TRBJ1-6, is DSGVTQTPKHLITATGQRVTLRCSPRSGDLSVYWYQQSLDQGLQFLIQYYNGEERAKGNILERFSAQQFPDLHSELNLSSLELGDSALYFCASSVGGGTAYYNSPLHFGNGTRLTVT.

This clone was detected once. This chain joins TRBV27 and TRBJ2-5; D possibly matches TRBD1 or TRBD2 (5 bases each). With 1 base removed from V and 1 base from J, the gap between germline ends came to 10 bases. Germline CDR1 is MNHEY and CDR2 is SMNVEV (reference sequence). The CDR3 length is 15 residues. The CDR3 DNA sequence: TGTGCCAGCAGTTTATTCAACGGGGCCCAAGAGACCCAGTACTTC. Amino acids: CASSLFNGAQETQYF.